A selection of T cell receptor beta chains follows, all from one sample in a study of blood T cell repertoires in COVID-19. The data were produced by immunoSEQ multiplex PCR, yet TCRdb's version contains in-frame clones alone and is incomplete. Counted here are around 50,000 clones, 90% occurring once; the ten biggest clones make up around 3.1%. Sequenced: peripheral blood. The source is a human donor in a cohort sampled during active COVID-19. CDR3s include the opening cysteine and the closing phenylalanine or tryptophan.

cdr3_aa: CASSQEGLAGVGTDTQYF
v_call: TRBV4-1

cdr3_aa: CSVDNGGEQYF
v_call: TRBV29-1

cdr3_aa: CASSFLEGGHTEAFF
v_call: TRBV27

cdr3_aa: CASSATPGTGLHNEQFF
v_call: TRBV9

cdr3_aa: CASSLEGRDRNRRTDTQYF
v_call: TRBV11-2

cdr3_aa: CAWSRGAGNTIYF
v_call: TRBV30

cdr3_aa: CASTPGLAISTGELFF
v_call: TRBV19

cdr3_aa: CASSLSLAGLSYEQYF
v_call: TRBV5-1

cdr3_aa: CASSGGTTPQPQHF
v_call: TRBV10-2

cdr3_aa: CASSLGSGTSYNEQFF
v_call: TRBV11-3

cdr3_aa: CASSHSGGIDSPLHF
v_call: TRBV3-1/TRBV3-2

cdr3_aa: CASTPDNTNYGYTF
v_call: TRBV2

cdr3_aa: CASSRDTINYGYTF
v_call: TRBV3-1/TRBV3-2

cdr3_aa: CASSSPGTSGPSTDTQYF
v_call: TRBV28

cdr3_aa: CAIRLAGGVSYEQYF
v_call: TRBV28

cdr3_aa: CASSTSGTSVNNEQFF
v_call: TRBV27

cdr3_aa: CASSKGQGHGYTF
v_call: TRBV7-6

cdr3_aa: CASTNRLTTNEKLFF
v_call: TRBV19

cdr3_aa: CASSQTSGSSYNEQFF
v_call: TRBV27

cdr3_aa: CASSFTRNTEAFF
v_call: TRBV5-1

cdr3_aa: CASSIVGGDVYEQYF
v_call: TRBV19

cdr3_aa: CSVPDGGGFTETQYF
v_call: TRBV29-1

cdr3_aa: CASSSTSGEDTQYF
v_call: TRBV3-1/TRBV3-2

cdr3_aa: CASSIRGKGYTF
v_call: TRBV28

cdr3_aa: CAIRGLAGDEQFF
v_call: TRBV10-3

cdr3_aa: CASSYFQGSYNSPLHF
v_call: TRBV6-5

cdr3_aa: CASRGGTTADTQYF
v_call: TRBV5-1

cdr3_aa: CASSPSGESYGYTF
v_call: TRBV18

cdr3_aa: CASSGSNQPQHF
v_call: TRBV28

cdr3_aa: CASSRSGRAFNEQFF
v_call: TRBV11-2

cdr3_aa: CASSYGRQGVTEAFF
v_call: TRBV6-5